Listed below are T cell receptor beta chains from one sample, sequenced in a study of OX40 agonist ivuxolimab in advanced cancers. Clones were read by immunoSEQ multiplex PCR, and TCRdb kept only the in-frame ones, dropping some. The table shows roughly 61,000 clones, with 82% occurring only once. Here the sequenced sample was CD4+ or CD8+ T cells sorted from blood, taken in a trial of the OX40 agonist ivuxolimab. The receptors derive from an adult with an advanced solid tumor such as melanoma, head and neck, liver or kidney cancer. Each CDR3 is given with its conserved first and last residue. Fields, in order: D gene, J gene, V gene, clone size, CDR3 DNA, CDR3 protein. D genes are given only for firm matches. The size of a clone is reported for some rows only, either as once, few or many, or as a class for expanded clones.

TRBD2 | TRBJ2-1 | TRBV5-1 | once | TGCGCCAGCAGCAGAAGGACTAGCGGGAGTCCCCACAATGAGCAGTTCTTC | CASSRRTSGSPHNEQFF
NA | TRBJ2-2 | TRBV5-1 | NA | TGCGCCAGCAGTGTCCAGGGGACTAACACCGGGGAGCTGTTTTTT | CASSVQGTNTGELFF
NA | TRBJ1-2 | TRBV18 | NA | TGTGCCAGCTCCCAAGAAAGGACGGTGAACTATGGCTACACCTTC | CASSQERTVNYGYTF
TRBD2 | TRBJ2-1 | TRBV18 | NA | TGTGCCAGCTCACCTCCGGGACTAGCGGGATCTGAGCAGTTCTTC | CASSPPGLAGSEQFF
TRBD2 | TRBJ2-5 | TRBV15 | NA | TGTGCCACCAGCAGAGATGCGGGGGGCGAAGAGACCCAGTACTTC | CATSRDAGGEETQYF
NA | TRBJ2-2 | TRBV4-2 | NA | TGTGCCAGCAGCCAAATTCGCGGTACCGGGGAGCTGTTTTTT | CASSQIRGTGELFF
TRBD1 | TRBJ2-1 | TRBV2 | NA | TGTGCCAGCAGTGAACTAGTCCCGGGACAGGGGGGTGGCGAGCAGTTCTTC | CASSELVPGQGGGEQFF
NA | TRBJ1-1 | TRBV4-1 | NA | TGCGCCAGCAGCCAGGCGACAGCGATGAACACTGAAGCTTTCTTT | CASSQATAMNTEAFF
TRBD2 | TRBJ2-5 | TRBV5-1 | NA | TGCGCCAGCAGCTTGTGGCTCGGGACTAGCGGGAGGGAAGGGTACCAAGAGACCCAGTACTTC | CASSLWLGTSGREGYQETQYF
TRBD1 | TRBJ2-2 | TRBV4-3 | NA | TGCGCCAGCAGCCAAACACCGGGACAGGGGTTTGGGGAGCTGTTTTTT | CASSQTPGQGFGELFF
TRBD1 | TRBJ2-1 | TRBV11-2 | NA | TGTGCCAGCAGCTCAACCGGGACAGGGGGCTACAATGAGCAGTTCTTC | CASSSTGTGGYNEQFF
NA | TRBJ1-1 | TRBV28 | NA | TGTGCCAGCAGTCCCCAGACCGGGACACTGAACACTGAAGCTTTCTTT | CASSPQTGTLNTEAFF
TRBD1 | TRBJ2-3 | TRBV29-1 | NA | TGCAGCGTCGGCGACAGGGATAGCACAGATACGCAGTATTTT | CSVGDRDSTDTQYF
NA | TRBJ1-3 | TRBV21-1 | NA | TGTGCCAGCAGCAAACCCATTCGACAGATTTTCGGAAACACCATATATTTT | CASSKPIRQIFGNTIYF
NA | TRBJ1-2 | TRBV28 | NA | TGTGCCAGCATCGAGGGGCCCGCTAACTATGGCTACACCTTC | CASIEGPANYGYTF
TRBD1 | TRBJ2-7 | TRBV6-5 | NA | TGTGCCAGCAGTGACAGGGGGCAGAACTACGAGCAGTACTTC | CASSDRGQNYEQYF
TRBD1 | TRBJ1-4 | TRBV6-6 | few | TGTGCCAGCAGTTCACAGGGGGCCGTTGAAAAACTGTTTTTT | CASSSQGAVEKLFF
TRBD2 | TRBJ2-7 | TRBV13 | NA | TGTGCCAGCAGCCGCGGGGCTAGCGGGAGCCACGAGCAGTACTTC | CASSRGASGSHEQYF
NA | TRBJ2-3 | TRBV7-9 | NA | TGTGCCAGCAGCTTAGCGTGGCTAGATCGATTGAGCACAGATACGCAGTATTTT | CASSLAWLDRLSTDTQYF
TRBD1 | TRBJ2-3 | TRBV7-9 | NA | TGTGCCGGGGGGACAGGAGTAGATACGCAGTATTTT | CAGGTGVDTQYF
NA | TRBJ2-2 | TRBV15 | NA | TGTGCCACCAGCAGAGAGACGGGAGAAGGCACCGGGGAGCTGTTTTTT | CATSRETGEGTGELFF
TRBD1 | TRBJ2-3 | TRBV18 | NA | TGTGCCAGCTCCCCAGGGGGCCCCGCAGATACGCAGTATTTT | CASSPGGPADTQYF
NA | TRBJ2-1 | TRBV5-1 | NA | TGCGCCAGCAGCTTGATTCTAGCGTCGAGGGATGAGCAGTTCTTC | CASSLILASRDEQFF
NA | TRBJ2-7 | TRBV5-4 | once | TGTGCCAGCGGCTTGGCACTAGACTCAGGCGAGCAGTACTTC | CASGLALDSGEQYF
NA | TRBJ2-5 | TRBV7-6 | NA | TGTGCCAGCAGCCGAATGGGGCAGAGAAAAGGGACCCAGTACTTC | CASSRMGQRKGTQYF
TRBD2 | TRBJ2-7 | TRBV19 | few | TGTGCCAGTAGTATACAGCGCGGGAGGACCTACGAGCAGTACTTC | CASSIQRGRTYEQYF
TRBD2 | TRBJ2-1 | TRBV30 | NA | TGTGCCTGGAGGCGGGGGGAGCGCTACAATGAGCAGTTCTTC | CAWRRGERYNEQFF
TRBD2 | TRBJ2-5 | TRBV5-3 | NA | TGTGCCAGAAGGGGTGGGAGAGGCGGGAGCTTATACAAAGAGACCCAGTACTTC | CARRGGRGGSLYKETQYF
TRBD1 | TRBJ1-4 | TRBV6-5 | NA | TGTGCCAGCAGTCCCCGGGACAGCGAAAAACTGTTTTTT | CASSPRDSEKLFF
NA | TRBJ2-1 | TRBV11-3 | NA | TGTGCCAGCAGCGATACAGGGGAGGACAATGAGCAGTTCTTC | CASSDTGEDNEQFF
TRBD1 | TRBJ2-1 | TRBV19 | NA | TGTGCCAGTAGTAAAAGACAGGGGGCGCATATCAATGAGCAGTTCTTC | CASSKRQGAHINEQFF
NA | TRBJ2-4 | TRBV11-2 | NA | TGTGCCAGCAATCCCGGGGGTTCGGCCAAAAACATTCAGTACTTC | CASNPGGSAKNIQYF
TRBD2 | TRBJ2-5 | TRBV5-1 | NA | TGCGCCAGCAGCTTGGGACGGGGGGTTGAGACCCAGTACTTC | CASSLGRGVETQYF
TRBD2 | TRBJ2-3 | TRBV27 | NA | TGTGCCAGCAGGCCTCGTACCCCGGGACTAGCGGGAGCAGATACGCAGTATTTT | CASRPRTPGLAGADTQYF
NA | TRBJ2-1 | TRBV6-4 | few | TGTGCCAGCAGCGTAGGCAGGGGCGGTGAGCAGTTCTTC | CASSVGRGGEQFF
TRBD2 | TRBJ2-7 | TRBV7-7 | once | TGTGCTAGCAGCTATACTAGCGGGCATTCCTACGAGCAGTACTTC | CASSYTSGHSYEQYF
NA | TRBJ2-7 | TRBV6-5 | NA | TGTGCCAGCAGTCACCCCCTACGGCCCTACGAGCAGTACTTC | CASSHPLRPYEQYF
NA | TRBJ2-2 | TRBV9 | NA | TGTGCCAGCAGCGTAGGTTTTAACACCGGGGAGCTGTTTTTT | CASSVGFNTGELFF
NA | TRBJ2-7 | TRBV6-6 | NA | TGTGCCAGCAGCCGAAAGGGTTTCGACGAGCAGTACTTC | CASSRKGFDEQYF
NA | TRBJ2-2 | TRBV6-5 | once | TGTGCCAGCGGGAGGGGGAGCACCGGGGAGCTGTTTTTT | CASGRGSTGELFF
NA | TRBJ1-5 | TRBV29-1 | NA | TGCAGCGTTGGTGGGGGAGTTCCTGATCAGCCCCAGCATTTT | CSVGGGVPDQPQHF
NA | TRBJ2-5 | TRBV6-1 | NA | TGTGCCAGCAGTGAAGGTGGCAGTCGAGAGACCCAGTACTTC | CASSEGGSRETQYF
NA | TRBJ2-2 | TRBV21-1 | NA | TGTGCCAGCAGCAAATGGGACAGGGCTACCGTCCGCGGGGAGCTGTTTTTT | CASSKWDRATVRGELFF
NA | TRBJ1-1 | TRBV9 | NA | TGTGCCAGCAGCTCCCTTCGGGACGGCAACACTGAAGCTTTCTTT | CASSSLRDGNTEAFF
NA | TRBJ2-1 | TRBV5-4 | NA | TGTGCCAGCAGCTTGTCGCAGGACATCTCCTACAATGAGCAGTTCTTC | CASSLSQDISYNEQFF
NA | TRBJ2-5 | TRBV11-3 | NA | TGTGCCAGCAGCCCGGGACTTTCCCAAGAGACCCAGTACTTC | CASSPGLSQETQYF
NA | TRBJ2-2 | TRBV5-1 | NA | TGCGCCAGCAGCATGGACGGTGCAAACACCGGGGAGCTGTTTTTT | CASSMDGANTGELFF
NA | TRBJ1-2 | TRBV28 | NA | TGTGCCAGCAGTGCTCCGGGACATGGATGGGGCTACACCTTC | CASSAPGHGWGYTF
NA | TRBJ1-2 | TRBV19 | NA | TGTGCCAGTAGTAAAAGGGCAAACTATGGCTACACCTTC | CASSKRANYGYTF
TRBD1 | TRBJ1-1 | TRBV29-1 | few | TGCAGCGTTGAAGGGACAGGGGTAAACACTGAAGCTTTCTTT | CSVEGTGVNTEAFF
NA | TRBJ2-7 | TRBV2 | NA | TGTGCCAGCAGTGGATGGGATTCGGGAGAGCAGTACTTC | CASSGWDSGEQYF